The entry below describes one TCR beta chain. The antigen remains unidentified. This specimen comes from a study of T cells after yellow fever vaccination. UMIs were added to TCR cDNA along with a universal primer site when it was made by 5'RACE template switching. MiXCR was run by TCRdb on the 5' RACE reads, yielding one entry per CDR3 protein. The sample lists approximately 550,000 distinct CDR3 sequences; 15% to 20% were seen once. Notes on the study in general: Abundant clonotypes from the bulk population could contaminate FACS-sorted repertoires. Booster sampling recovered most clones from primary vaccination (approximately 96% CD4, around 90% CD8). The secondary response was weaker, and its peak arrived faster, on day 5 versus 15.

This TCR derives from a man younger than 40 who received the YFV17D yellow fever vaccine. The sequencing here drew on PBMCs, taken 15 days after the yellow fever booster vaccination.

The CDR3 DNA reads as TGTGCCAGCCGATGGGCCTCAAGGCGGACCGGGGAGCTGTTTTTT. Its protein product is CASRWASRRTGELFF. The V gene is TRBV12-3 or TRBV12-4, the J gene TRBJ2-2; D not resolved. The CDR3 is made up of 15 amino acids. The V end lost 8 bases, the J end lost 5 bases, and 18 bases lay between the germline ends.